This entry lists 24 T cell receptor beta chains sequenced from one sample in a study of blood T cells in healthy people across ages. The authors ran a second PCR of 7 to 11 cycles using a sample-barcoded 5' primer and a J-beta primer mix. One entry per CDR3 protein results from TCRdb running MiXCR on the 5' RACE reads. This table has approximately 800,000 distinct CDR3 sequences, more than 50% appearing once. The material sequenced was blood. These receptors all come from a man between 35 and 55 years old in good health.

The chain couples TRBV20-1 to TRBJ2-4; 16 bases match TRBD2. CDR1 and CDR2 from the germline V gene are DFQATT and SNEGSKA (reference sequence). After removal of 5 bases from V and 0 bases from J, the junction contained 7 bases not matched to a gene. This CDR3 is 18 amino acids long. The chain's CDR3 is CSAEGGLAGGLAKNIQYF. CDR3 bases: TGCAGTGCTGAAGGGGGACTAGCGGGGGGGCTAGCCAAAAACATTCAGTACTTC.

The rearrangement joins TRBV7-2 to TRBJ2-2; 9 bases are a match to TRBD1. V lost 3 bases, J lost 5 bases, and 19 bases stayed unmatched. Per the germline V gene, CDR1 is SGHTA and CDR2 is FQGNSA. This CDR3 is built from 20 residues. The CDR3 coding sequence is TGTGCCAGCAGCTTTCCGCGATCTCAACCGGGACAGGGAGTTACCGGGGAGCTGTTTTTT. Its translation is CASSFPRSQPGQGVTGELFF.

This clonotype was picked up a small number of times. The CDR3 bases are TGTGCCAGCAGCAGCGGACAGGCGTCTACGGACATTCAGTACTTC. Protein sequence: CASSSGQASTDIQYF. The chain is built from TRBV9 and TRBJ2-4; 7 bases are shared with TRBD1. Per germline, CDR1 SGDLS and CDR2 YYNGEE. J gave up 8 bases and V 4 bases, and 12 bases lay outside the gene matches. The CDR3 is 15 amino acids.

V is TRBV4-1 and J is TRBJ2-3, with TRBD2 matching over 15 bases. V dropped 4 bases and J dropped 8; count of bases not matched to a gene: 19. This CDR3 has 20 amino acids. CDR1 MGHRA and CDR2 YSYEKL come from the germline V gene. This CDR3 reads CASSLRTEQPPGLAGGTQYF. In DNA, the CDR3 is TGCGCCAGCAGCCTGAGGACGGAGCAACCACCGGGACTAGCGGGGGGTACGCAGTATTTT.

This clonotype appeared a few times. V and J are TRBV4-3 and TRBJ2-3; 8 nucleotides line up with TRBD2. The CDR3 runs 16 residues. CDR1 is LGHNA and CDR2 is YSLEER in the germline V gene. Trimming removed 4 bases from V and 3 bases from J; junction bases left unmatched: 9. The CDR3 coding sequence is TGCGCCAGCAGCCCCCGGGGCGGGAGGACTACAGATACGCAGTATTTT. It specifies CASSPRGGRTTDTQYF.

The chain is built from TRBV24-1 and TRBJ2-7; 10 nucleotides agree with TRBD1. The J call is uncertain, as TRBJ2-5 better fits the DNA end. Germline CDR1 reads KGHDR; CDR2 reads SFDVKD. The CDR3 extends over 14 amino acids. The CDR3 DNA follows: TGTGCCACCAGCGTGACAGGGGGCGGAGAGACCCAGTACTTC. It is translated as CATSVTGGGETQYF.

The chain carries TRBV2 and TRBJ2-7; D gene ambiguous. The J call may be mistaken, given a closer DNA end match to TRBJ2-5. Germline V gene sequence: CDR1 SNHLY, CDR2 FYNNEI. The CDR3 spans 13 residues. Here the CDR3 DNA reads TGTGCCAGCAGTGGTGAGACCTGGGGGACCCAGTACTTC. It yields the protein CASSGETWGTQYF.

This sequence joins TRBV5-1 and TRBJ1-1, with 7 bases fitting TRBD1. The germline V gene encodes CDR1 SGHRS and CDR2 YFSETQ. The CDR3 is made up of 14 amino acids. Trimming removed 3 bases from V and 4 bases from J; junction bases left unmatched: 6. DNA for the CDR3: TGCGCCAGCAGCTCCGGGGGACAGCTCACTGAAGCTTTCTTT. Amino acids: CASSSGGQLTEAFF.

This chain links TRBV21-1 with TRBJ1-2. TRBV21-1 is listed as a pseudogene. The CDR3 extends over 13 amino acids. The CDR3 is CASSPTGPGGYTF. The CDR3 DNA follows: TGTGCCAGCAGCCCAACAGGGCCCGGGGGCTACACCTTC.

This clonotype showed up just a few times. The chain links TRBV5-6 to TRBJ1-6; D is perhaps TRBD1 (5 bases). V dropped 4 bases and J dropped 4 bases, with 12 bases sitting between them. Germline CDR1 and CDR2: SGHDT and YYEEEE. This CDR3 is 15 amino acids long. Here the CDR3 reads CASSGLQGYNSPLHF. The CDR3 DNA sequence: TGTGCCAGCAGCGGACTTCAGGGTTATAATTCACCCCTCCACTTT.

The CDR3 DNA sequence: TGTGCCAGCAGCTTGAATTTCCCCCTTAGCGGGGGCACAGATACGCAGTATTTT. It is translated as CASSLNFPLSGGTDTQYF. V is TRBV9 and J is TRBJ2-3; 8 bases agree with TRBD2. Germline V gene data show CDR1 as SGDLS and CDR2 as YYNGEE. This CDR3 region has 18 residues. V gave up 4 bases and J gave up 1 base; unmatched junction bases: 14.

The genes are TRBV20-1 and TRBJ2-5; tentatively, D is TRBD2 (6 bases). CDR1 is DFQATT, CDR2 SNEGSKA, per germline (reference sequence). The CDR3 runs to 14 residues. The germline V and J ends were trimmed by 3 bases and 4 bases, with 15 bases remaining between them. DNA of the CDR3: TGCAGTGCTAGCCCTCGCGGGGTCGGAGAGACCCAGTACTTC. The encoded protein is CSASPRGVGETQYF.

The CDR3 region is CASSEIIWDRAAETQYF. The CDR3 nucleotides are TGTGCCAGCAGTGAAATCATTTGGGACAGGGCGGCAGAGACCCAGTACTTC. J is TRBJ2-5 and V is TRBV6-1; 9 bases fit TRBD1. The CDR3 is made up of 17 amino acids. Trimming removed 2 bases from V and 4 bases from J; junction bases left unmatched: 11. Germline CDR1 MNHNS, CDR2 SASEGT.

The chain employs TRBV29-1 and TRBJ2-2; D is undetermined. The CDR3 runs 12 residues. Germline V CDR1 and CDR2: SQVTM, ANQGSEA. V shed 0 bases and J shed 6 bases, with 5 bases lying between them. The CDR3 loop is CSVEEFPGELFF. Here the CDR3 DNA reads TGCAGCGTTGAAGAATTCCCCGGGGAGCTGTTTTTT.

The V and J genes are TRBV20-1 and TRBJ1-5; D call uncertain. Trimming shortened V by 4 bases and J by 11 bases, and 21 bases separated the two germline ends. The CDR3 is made up of 14 amino acids. The germline V gene encodes CDR1 DFQATT and CDR2 SNEGSKA (reference sequence). This CDR3 reads CSAKVTGRSLAQHF. DNA for the CDR3: TGCAGTGCTAAGGTTACCGGGCGGTCTTTAGCCCAGCATTTT.

The chain combines TRBV28 with TRBJ1-6, with D possibly being TRBD1 (6 bases). The ends were cut back, 7 bases at V and 7 bases at J, with 29 bases in the middle. Germline V gene lookup returns CDR1 MDHEN and CDR2 SYDVKM. The CDR3 has 19 amino acids. The CDR3 here is CASNTHRLHRESRNSPLHF. In nucleotides, the CDR3 is TGTGCCAGCAACACGCATCGACTTCACAGGGAAAGTAGGAATTCACCCCTCCACTTT.

This clonotype has only a few counts. The chain joins TRBV12-3 or TRBV12-4 to TRBJ2-3; no reliable D call. This CDR3 region has 12 residues. Trimming stripped 6 bases from V and 2 bases from J, with 6 bases between. The CDR3 region is CASRRTTDTQYF. The DNA of the CDR3 is TGTGCCAGCAGGAGGACCACAGATACGCAGTATTTT.

The chain employs TRBV6-5 and TRBJ1-1; D remains unclear. The V end was cut by 6 bases, the J end by 2 bases, with 10 bases between. The germline gives CDR1 MNHEY, CDR2 SVGAGI. This CDR3 has 13 residues. CDR3: CASRNHGNTEAFF. CDR3 bases: TGTGCCAGCAGAAACCATGGTAACACTGAAGCTTTCTTT.

This chain joins TRBV7-6 and TRBJ2-7, with a tentative D call TRBD1 (6 bases). The germline V and J ends were trimmed by 1 base and 4 bases, with 17 bases remaining between them. Per the germline V gene, CDR1 is SGHVS and CDR2 is FNYEAQ. There are 16 residues in the CDR3. The CDR3 loop reads CASSLGPRRGHYEQYF. In nucleotides, the CDR3 is TGTGCCAGCAGCTTAGGTCCAAGAAGGGGACATTACGAGCAGTACTTC.

V usage is TRBV9 and J usage is TRBJ1-2, with D possibly being TRBD1 (5 bases). The length of the CDR3 is 14 residues. The germline gives CDR1 SGDLS, CDR2 YYNGEE. Trimming shortened V by 0 bases and J by 8 bases, and 14 bases separated the two germline ends. In DNA, the CDR3 is TGTGCCAGCAGCGTAGCTGGGGGAGGAGAGGGCTACACCTTC. It yields the protein CASSVAGGGEGYTF.

V is TRBV24-1 and J is TRBJ2-3; the D gene is possibly TRBD1 (5 bases). CDR1 is KGHDR, CDR2 SFDVKD, per germline. CDR3 length: 15 amino acids. The V end lost 0 bases, the J end lost 8 bases, and 14 bases lay between the germline ends. CDR3 nucleotides: TGTGCCACCAGTGATTTGGGTTCCGGACAAGCTACGCAGTATTTT. Translation: CATSDLGSGQATQYF.

The CDR3 spells CASSYPPGLAGGRAKNIQFF. The CDR3 region has the DNA TGTGCCAGCAGTTACCCCCCGGGACTAGCGGGGGGGCGGGCCAAAAACATTCAGTTCTTC. The genes are TRBV6-5 and TRBJ2-4, with 16 bases fitting TRBD2. The J call may not be correct, given that the DNA end is closer to TRBJ2-1. The CDR3 consists of 20 residues. The germline V gene has CDR1 MNHEY and CDR2 SVGAGI.

The chain is built from TRBV20-1 and TRBJ2-7; D is uncertain. V was trimmed by 1 base and J by 2 bases, leaving 18 bases between them. From germline, CDR1 is DFQATT and CDR2 SNEGSKA (reference sequence). The CDR3 length is 16 residues. The CDR3 coding sequence is TGCAGTGCTAGAGGCCTTAGGGCAGTGGGTACCTACGAGCAGTACTTC. It specifies CSARGLRAVGTYEQYF.

The V gene is TRBV14, the J gene TRBJ1-1; D may be TRBD1 (5 bases). CDR1 is SGHDN and CDR2 is FVKESK in the germline V gene. CDR3 size: 19 residues. The ends were cut back, 4 bases at V and 0 bases at J, with 24 bases in the middle. CDR3: CASSPSIPRMGRVNTEAFF. CDR3 bases: TGTGCCAGCAGCCCATCAATACCACGGATGGGCAGGGTGAACACTGAAGCTTTCTTT. The variable domain in full, with the rest retrieved from reference TRBV14 and TRBJ1-1, is EAGVTQFPSHSVIEKGQTVTLRCDPISGHDNLYWYRRVMGKEIKFLLHFVKESKQDESGMPNNRFLAERTGGTYSTLKVQPAELEDSGVYFCASSPSIPRMGRVNTEAFFGQGTRLTVV.